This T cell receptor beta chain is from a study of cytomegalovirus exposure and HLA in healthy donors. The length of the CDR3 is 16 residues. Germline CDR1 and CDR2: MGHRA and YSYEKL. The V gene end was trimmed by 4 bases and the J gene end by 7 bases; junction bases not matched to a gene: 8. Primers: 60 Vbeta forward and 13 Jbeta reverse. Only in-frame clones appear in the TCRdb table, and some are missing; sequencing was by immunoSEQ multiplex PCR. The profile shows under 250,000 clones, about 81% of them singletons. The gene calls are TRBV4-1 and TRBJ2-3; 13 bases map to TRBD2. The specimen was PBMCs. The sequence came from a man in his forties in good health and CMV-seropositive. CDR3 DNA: TGCGCCAGCAGCCCCGGACTAGCGGGGGAAGGGTATACGCAGTATTTT. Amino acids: CASSPGLAGEGYTQYF.